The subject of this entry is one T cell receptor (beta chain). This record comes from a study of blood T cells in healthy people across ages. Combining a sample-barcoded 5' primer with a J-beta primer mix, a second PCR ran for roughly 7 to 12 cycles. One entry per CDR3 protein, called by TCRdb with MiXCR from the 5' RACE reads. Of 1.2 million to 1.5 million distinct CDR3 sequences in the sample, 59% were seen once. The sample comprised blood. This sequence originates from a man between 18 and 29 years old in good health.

CDR3 amino acids: CASSLAVQESTDTQYF. CDR3 bases: TGTGCCAGCAGCTTGGCGGTACAGGAAAGCACAGATACGCAGTATTTT. The chain employs TRBV5-5 and TRBJ2-3; perhaps TRBD1 as D (5 bases). V lost 0 bases and J 0 bases, leaving 11 bases between the germline ends. This CDR3 is built from 16 residues. The germline CDR1 and CDR2 sequences are SGHKS and YYEKEE (reference sequence).